What follows are 27 T cell receptor beta chains derived from one specimen sequenced in a study of T cell responses to AZD1222 COVID-19 vaccine. Assay used: immunoSEQ multiplex PCR; TCRdb lists only in-frame clones, some missing. The sample shows about 120,000 clones, 90% of them seen only once. The sample consisted of peripheral blood, taken on day 0 of MenACWY control vaccination. The receptors were gathered from an adult in good health.

The chain uses TRBV6-5 and TRBJ2-7; tentative D call: TRBD2 (6 bases). This CDR3 has 15 residues. V lost 0 bases to trimming and J lost 1 base, with 10 bases between them. Germline V lookup: CDR1 MNHEY, CDR2 SVGAGI. The chain's CDR3 is CASSYSVLASYEQYF. CDR3 in DNA: TGTGCCAGCAGTTACTCAGTCCTAGCGTCCTACGAGCAGTACTTC.

This chain uses TRBV2 with TRBJ1-5, with D perhaps TRBD1 (5 bases). The V end was cut by 6 bases, the J end by 4 bases, with 13 bases between. This CDR3 region has 14 residues. Germline V gives CDR1 SNHLY, CDR2 FYNNEI. The CDR3 nucleotides read TGTGCCAGCAGACCGAGACAGCCAAATCAGCCCCAGCATTTT. Translating gives CASRPRQPNQPQHF.

The sample holds one count of this clone. This sequence joins TRBV5-4 and TRBJ2-7; TRBD1 matches 7 bases. Germline assignment: CDR1 SGHNT and CDR2 YYREEE (reference sequence). This CDR3 comprises 15 residues. J was trimmed by 4 bases and V by 2 bases; bases with no gene match: 9. This CDR3 reads CASSFRDSLDYEQYF. The DNA for the CDR3 is TGTGCCAGCAGCTTCCGGGACAGCTTGGATTACGAGCAGTACTTC.

The chain has TRBV12-3 or TRBV12-4 and TRBJ2-7; a weak D match, TRBD2 (5 bases). V dropped 1 base and J dropped 7 bases, with 8 bases sitting between them. The CDR3 runs to 12 residues. The CDR3 here is CASSLEREEQYF. The CDR3 DNA is TGTGCCAGCAGTTTAGAAAGGGAGGAGCAGTACTTC.

The chain is built from TRBV5-8 and TRBJ2-1, with a possible D match to TRBD2 (5 bases). The CDR3 totals 14 residues. Germline loops: CDR1 SGHTS, CDR2 YDEGEE. The germline V and J ends were trimmed by 0 bases and 13 bases, with 17 bases remaining between them. The CDR3 bases are TGTGCCAGCAGCTTGGTGGCGGGCAGACCAACCCAGTTCTTC. Translation gives CASSLVAGRPTQFF.

This clone appeared a few times. The rearrangement links TRBV5-1 to TRBJ1-2; weak D call: TRBD1 (6 bases). This CDR3 comprises 14 residues. The germline CDR1 and CDR2 sequences are SGHRS and YFSETQ. Trimming pared 0 bases from V and 4 bases from J, leaving 10 bases between. The CDR3 DNA is TGCGCCAGCAGCTTGGAAACAGGGTCCTATGGCTACACCTTC. It yields the protein CASSLETGSYGYTF.

This clone has only a few counts. This chain connects TRBV3-1 (or the pseudogene TRBV3-2) to TRBJ2-1, with D tentatively TRBD1 or TRBD2 (5 bases each). The germline CDR1 and CDR2 sequences are LGHDT and YNNKEL (reference sequence). Deletions cut 1 base from V and 9 bases from J, with 13 bases between. The CDR3 runs to 14 residues. The CDR3 region is CASSQVSGGSEQFF. The CDR3 nucleotides are TGTGCCAGCAGCCAAGTCAGTGGGGGTTCTGAGCAGTTCTTC.

The chain is built from TRBV6-2 or TRBV6-3 and TRBJ2-5; 16 nucleotides agree with TRBD2. The junction had 11 bases not matched to a gene; V was cut back by 5 bases and J by 2 bases. Germline V CDR1 and CDR2: MNHEY, SVGEGT. The CDR3 totals 19 residues. CDR3 DNA sequence: TGTGCCAGCAGTACTGGGACTAGCGGGGGGGCCATAGTTCAAGAGACCCAGTACTTC. Protein product: CASSTGTSGGAIVQETQYF.

This chain uses TRBV19 with TRBJ1-1; 11 bases line up with TRBD1. Germline values: CDR1 LNHDA, CDR2 SQIVND (reference sequence). J lost 5 bases, V lost 6 bases, and 5 bases had no gene match. The CDR3 runs to 14 residues. The CDR3 nucleotides read TGTGCCAGTAGGGACAGGGGGCTGGGGACTGAAGCTTTCTTT. It encodes CASRDRGLGTEAFF.

The J gene is TRBJ2-1, the V gene TRBV20-1; the D gene is possibly TRBD1 (6 bases). The CDR3 runs to 10 residues. V was shortened by 6 bases and J by 6 bases, with 6 bases between the two germline ends. CDR1 is DFQATT and CDR2 is SNEGSKA in the germline V gene (reference sequence). CDR3 loop: CSAQGNEQFF. CDR3 bases: TGCAGTGCACAGGGCAATGAGCAGTTCTTC.

This sequence joins TRBV24-1 and TRBJ2-2, with 10 nucleotides matching TRBD2. J was trimmed by 5 bases and V by 8 bases; bases with no gene match: 7. Per germline, CDR1 KGHDR and CDR2 SFDVKD. CDR3 size: 15 residues. The CDR3 loop reads CATTASGSETGELFF. Here the CDR3 DNA reads TGTGCCACCACGGCTAGCGGGAGCGAGACCGGGGAGCTGTTTTTT.

The rearrangement links TRBV5-1 to TRBJ2-5; tentatively, D is TRBD2 (5 bases). The CDR3 contains 15 residues. Deletions cut 0 bases from V and 5 bases from J, with 14 bases between. The germline CDR1 and CDR2 sequences are SGHRS and YFSETQ. CDR3 region: CASSLDGIDAETQYF. DNA for the CDR3: TGCGCCAGCAGCTTGGACGGGATTGACGCGGAGACCCAGTACTTC.

V is TRBV27 and J is TRBJ2-1; the match to TRBD2 covers 9 bases. Per the germline V gene, CDR1 is MNHEY and CDR2 is SMNVEV (reference sequence). This CDR3 is 14 amino acids long. Unmatched junction bases numbered 6, after V lost 6 bases and J lost 6 bases. CDR3 sequence reads: CASRGTSSANEQFF. DNA of the CDR3: TGTGCCAGCAGGGGGACTAGCTCGGCCAATGAGCAGTTCTTC.

The chain carries TRBV3-1 (or the pseudogene TRBV3-2) and TRBJ1-5; possible D gene TRBD1, 5 bases. Germline CDR1 and CDR2: LGHDT and YNNKEL (reference sequence). The ends were cut back, 0 bases at V and 4 bases at J, with 7 bases in the middle. The CDR3 loop spans 14 amino acids. The CDR3 DNA follows: TGTGCCAGCAGCCAAGAAGGGGCGAATCAGCCCCAGCATTTT. Its translation: CASSQEGANQPQHF.

This rearrangement joins TRBV6-1 to TRBJ2-7; 8 bases line up with TRBD1. The CDR3 covers 14 residues. Germline V gives CDR1 MNHNS, CDR2 SASEGT. With V trimmed by 1 base and J by 7 bases, 6 bases remained unmatched. CDR3 in amino acids: CASSEGQGALEQYV. CDR3 sequence (DNA): TGTGCCAGCAGTGAAGGTCAGGGGGCGCTTGAGCAGTACGTC.

The chain links TRBV19 to TRBJ2-7, with D unclear. V dropped 3 bases and J dropped 0 bases, with 9 bases sitting between them. Germline lookup yields CDR1 LNHDA and CDR2 SQIVND (reference sequence). This CDR3 is built from 14 residues. The CDR3 loop reads CASSIFLGSYEQYF. The CDR3 nucleotides read TGTGCCAGTAGTATCTTTCTGGGCTCCTACGAGCAGTACTTC.

The chain couples TRBV7-9 to TRBJ2-7, with 13 bases identical to TRBD2. In germline, CDR1 is SEHNR, CDR2 FQNEAQ (reference sequence). V was pared by 5 bases and J by 0 bases, with 10 bases of the junction left unmatched. The CDR3 covers 18 residues. The CDR3 loop is CASSASGTSGIGSYEQYF. Here the CDR3 DNA reads TGTGCCAGCAGCGCCTCCGGGACTAGCGGGATCGGCTCCTACGAGCAGTACTTC. Full variable domain (remainder filled in from reference TRBV7-9 and TRBJ2-7): DTGVSQNPRHKITKRGQNVTFRCDPISEHNRLYWYRQTLGQGPEFLTYFQNEAQLEKSRLLSDRFSAERPKGSFSTLEIQRTEQGDSAMYLCASSASGTSGIGSYEQYFGPGTRLTVT.

This chain joins TRBV29-1 and TRBJ2-7, with TRBD2 as a possible D gene (6 bases). Germline-derived CDR1 and CDR2 are SQVTM and ANQGSEA. The V end was cut by 5 bases, the J end by 4 bases, with 15 bases between. The CDR3 length is 13 residues. CDR3 sequence (DNA): TGCAGCGTTTATGCCGGGCTAGCGTACGAGCAGTACTTC. Its translation is CSVYAGLAYEQYF.

The rearrangement uses TRBV24-1 and TRBJ2-2; TRBD1 matches at 7 bases. With 9 bases clipped from V and 1 base from J, the junction kept 10 bases outside the gene matches. Germline CDR1 KGHDR, CDR2 SFDVKD. The CDR3 covers 16 residues. The CDR3, as DNA: TGTGCCACCCGAGGTCCGGACAGGAAGAACACCGGGGAGCTGTTTTTT. Translation gives CATRGPDRKNTGELFF.

This sequence joins TRBV6-8 and TRBJ2-7; the match to TRBD2 covers 9 bases. The V and J ends lost 7 bases and 0 bases, in that order; junction bases with no gene match: 16. This CDR3 has 18 amino acids. From germline, CDR1 is MNHGY and CDR2 SAAAGT. The CDR3 sequence: CASTKGGLAFPSSYEQYV. The CDR3 DNA is TGTGCCAGCACCAAGGGGGGACTAGCTTTCCCTAGCTCCTACGAGCAGTACGTC.

The chain links TRBV6-2 or TRBV6-3 to TRBJ1-5; D unresolved. Trimming cost V 2 bases and J 2 bases, with 10 bases left between them. Germline V gene lookup returns CDR1 MNHEY and CDR2 SVGEGT. This CDR3 region has 15 residues. The CDR3 loop reads CASSYEATGNQPQHF. The CDR3 coding sequence is TGTGCCAGCAGTTACGAGGCTACGGGCAATCAGCCCCAGCATTTT.

The rearrangement uses TRBV5-8 and TRBJ2-7; D perhaps matches TRBD2 (6 bases). The CDR3 runs 13 residues. Germline CDR1 SGHTS, CDR2 YDEGEE. V shed 0 bases and J shed 6 bases, with 10 bases lying between them. In DNA, the CDR3 is TGTGCCAGCAGCTTGGTGGGGGGTGGCGAGCAGTACTTC. Translated, it gives CASSLVGGGEQYF.

The V and J genes are TRBV30 and TRBJ2-4, with 7 bases lining up with TRBD2. The CDR3 is 14 residues long. The germline CDR1 and CDR2 sequences are GTSNPN and SVGIG (reference sequence). The CDR3 is CAWGGPGAANIQYF. The CDR3 nucleotides are TGTGCGTGGGGAGGGCCGGGAGCGGCTAACATTCAGTACTTC.

A single count supports this clone. Other nucleotide sequences in the sample specify the same CDR3. The V and J genes are TRBV5-1 and TRBJ1-1; D gene ambiguous. The CDR3 is 13 residues long. V was cut by 1 base and J by 1 base, with 5 bases left in between. Germline V gene sequence: CDR1 SGHRS, CDR2 YFSETQ. The CDR3, as DNA: TGCGCCAGCAGCTTGACCGGGAACACTGAAGCTTTCTTT. Amino acid sequence: CASSLTGNTEAFF.

For the CDR3, the DNA is TGTGCCAGCAGTTACCGGGACAGGGGCTATGGCTACACCTTC. This sequence encodes CASSYRDRGYGYTF. The J gene is TRBJ1-2, the V gene TRBV2; 10 bases align to TRBD1. J gave up 4 bases and V 5 bases, and 4 bases lay outside the gene matches. The CDR3 length is 14 residues. Germline loops: CDR1 SNHLY, CDR2 FYNNEI.

This chain links TRBV28 with TRBJ1-6; D is possibly TRBD1 (5 bases). V was pared by 6 bases and J by 9 bases, with 18 bases between. The CDR3 sequence is 15 residues long. Germline V gene sequence: CDR1 MDHEN, CDR2 SYDVKM. The CDR3: CASSQIIGGGSPLHF. As DNA, the CDR3 is TGTGCCAGCAGCCAAATCATCGGGGGTGGTTCACCCCTCCACTTT.

J is TRBJ1-4 and V is TRBV5-4; weak D call: TRBD1 (6 bases). The CDR3 is 15 residues long. CDR1 is SGHNT and CDR2 is YYREEE in the germline V gene (reference sequence). Trimming stripped 0 bases from V and 3 bases from J, with 9 bases between. The CDR3 loop is CASSLGRGPNEKLFF. CDR3 coding DNA: TGTGCCAGCAGCTTGGGGCGGGGGCCTAATGAAAAACTGTTTTTT.